A selection of T cell receptor beta chains follows, all from one sample in a study of coeliac disease. The assay was immunoSEQ multiplex PCR, and TCRdb's table has in-frame clones only and misses some. The sample lists several thousand clones, about 62% seen once, with about 20% in the top ten. Sequencing was performed on lymphocytes from the gut lamina propria. These receptors originate from a man aged 60-69 years with celiac disease on a gluten-free diet. The CDR3 runs from the conserved cysteine through the conserved F or W. A D gene is named only where the DNA matches it firmly. Only some rows state a clone size, as once, few, many or a class for expanded clones.

V	J	size	length	D	CDR3	DNA
TRBV6-5	TRBJ1-6	few	14	.	CASNPQGGNSPLHF	TGTGCCAGCAACCCACAGGGCGGGAATTCACCCCTCCACTTT
TRBV28	TRBJ2-5	.	14	.	CASSSRLGEETQYF	TGTGCCAGCAGTTCGAGGTTAGGGGAAGAGACCCAGTACTTC
TRBV6-5	TRBJ2-7	.	12	.	CASSRTDYEQYF	TGTGCCAGCAGTAGGACAGACTACGAGCAGTACTTC
TRBV6-5	TRBJ2-7	.	12	TRBD1	CASSYSTGEQYF	TGTGCCAGCAGTTACTCGACAGGGGAGCAGTACTTC
TRBV28	TRBJ1-4	.	15	TRBD1	CASSLRGTGDEKLFF	TGTGCCAGCAGTTTAAGAGGGACAGGAGATGAAAAACTGTTTTTT
TRBV27	TRBJ2-2	.	12	TRBD2	CASSWGGGELFF	TGTGCCAGCAGCTGGGGGGGTGGGGAGCTGTTTTTT
TRBV2	TRBJ2-7	.	10	.	CATLAYEQYF	TGTGCCACCCTAGCCTACGAGCAGTACTTC
TRBV18	TRBJ1-1	few	12	.	CASSPIQGEAFF	TGTGCCAGCTCACCAATTCAGGGAGAAGCTTTCTTT
TRBV19	TRBJ2-2	.	16	.	CASSIIRGGNTGELFF	TGTGCCAGTAGTATTATTAGGGGCGGGAACACCGGGGAGCTGTTTTTT
TRBV7-2	TRBJ1-4	few	13	.	CASSRPGNEKLFF	TGTGCCAGCAGCCGACCGGGGAATGAAAAACTGTTTTTT
TRBV18	TRBJ1-2	few	12	.	CASSSFDYGYTF	TGTGCCAGCTCATCCTTTGACTATGGCTACACCTTC
TRBV7-3	TRBJ1-3	few	17	.	CASSLQPGSSSGNTIYF	TGTGCCAGCAGCTTACAACCGGGTTCGAGCTCTGGAAACACCATATATTTT
TRBV19	TRBJ2-7	.	15	TRBD1	CASSASGTAVYEQYF	TGTGCCAGTAGTGCCTCCGGGACAGCGGTCTACGAGCAGTACTTC
TRBV12-5	TRBJ1-2	.	15	TRBD1	CASGSFTGTANGYTF	TGTGCTAGTGGTTCCTTCACCGGGACAGCAAACGGCTACACCTTC
TRBV11-1	TRBJ2-5	few	12	.	CASSRQKETQYF	TGTGCCAGCAGTCGACAGAAAGAGACCCAGTACTTC
TRBV15	TRBJ1-1	.	15	.	CATSSRLPMNTEAFF	TGTGCCACCAGCAGTAGACTCCCTATGAACACTGAAGCTTTCTTT